This T cell receptor beta chain was sequenced for a study of blood T cell repertoires in COVID-19 (dated by TCRdb to the early 2020s). In the study overall: Samples from collaborators originated in the United States, Italy and Spain and spanned both the acute and convalescent phases of COVID-19. Sample metadata almost always included a de-identified subject ID, COVID-19 status, age in years and sex. The prospective study material was composed of cDNA or gDNA derived from T cells, B-cell-depleted T cells, or PBMCs. Samples came from the ongoing ImmuneRACE study (first 160 participants) plus 1,254 subjects from 6 global collaborators. The repertoires were released in a freely available public database meant as a resource for research on the immune response to SARS-CoV-2. Subjects who had been exposed to COVID-19, were actively infected with it, or had recovered from it provided the deeply sampled blood TCRbeta repertoires that made up the dataset. HLA class I and class II types, where available, came from metadata supplied by the sample provider rather than from assay-based typing. Beyond this particular receptor, the publication reports: The quantity of clinical and demographic metadata differed by source and by participant and was supplied without curation.

Remarks on this clone: The clone's antigen remains unknown. Base qualities are not recorded, but no much larger clone differs from it by a single base.

TCRbeta CDR3 regions were amplified from genomic DNA by means of the immunoSEQ Assay, a bias-controlled multiplex PCR. As for how the authors treated the data: Nucleated cell counts per sample were estimated from amplification of reference gene primers within the assay. To quantify the absolute abundance of each unique TCRbeta CDR3 rearrangement, sequence reads were collapsed and filtered. For each sample, productive Simpson clonality was calculated by taking the square root of Simpson's diversity index across productive rearrangements. This immuneACCESS table, as held by TCRdb, lists in-frame sequences with V and J called but not all clones. Of the missing ones, under half trace to an unresolved V gene in checked studies; the others have no known cause. The D gene and trimming were derived from the DNA, and the V and J assignments and clone size from that table. This sample has roughly 140,000 clones in its table, and approximately 91% of those were observed once. In total, the top ten clones hold roughly a tenth of the sample.

Whole blood was collected in K2EDTA tubes by collaborating institutions according to the institutions' own protocols. For TCRbeta analysis, collaborators shipped samples as frozen whole blood, isolated PBMCs, or DNA extracted from either of those sample types. Looking up the germline V gene yields CDR1 LGHNA and CDR2 YSLEER. V trim: 2 bases; J trim: 0 bases; unmatched bases: 5. The CDR3, cysteine through phenylalanine, is 18 amino acids long. Kept here is only the CDR3 DNA, which spans 54 bases and is read in frame from base 1. Sequences were obtained from peripheral blood. This chain is built from TRBV4-3 and TRBJ2-2; 11 junctional bases match TRBD2. This clonotype originated in a man in his forties or fifties with active or convalescent COVID-19. The DNA sequence follows: TGCGCCAGCAGCCAACCGCTAGCGGGAGGACCGAACACCGGGGAGCTGTTTTTT. Its coded protein is CASSQPLAGGPNTGELFF.